The 8 T cell receptor beta chains given below trace back to one sample, sequenced in a study of T-cell memory formation after mild COVID-19. TCRdb reprocessed the 5' RACE reads with MiXCR, giving one entry per CDR3 protein. The sample consists of approximately 42,000 distinct CDR3 sequences, around 6.3% of them appearing once. Sequenced input: PBMCs or a T cell subset sorted from them (not recorded which). The receptors here all came from an adult who had mild COVID-19 (a few samples of this study predate the infection). Cell type and time point are not known.

This sequence joins TRBV11-2 and TRBJ2-7; 12 bases align to TRBD2. Germline loops: CDR1 SGHAT, CDR2 FQNNGV. V gave up 5 bases and J gave up 3 bases; unmatched junction bases: 8. CDR3 length equals 16 residues. The CDR3 loop is CASSPTSGSSGYEQYF. CDR3 nucleotides: TGTGCCAGCAGCCCGACTAGCGGGAGCTCAGGCTACGAGCAGTACTTC.

There are a few counts of this clonotype. The CDR3 reads CSAIEGRRLNTEAFF. The DNA for the CDR3 is TGCAGTGCGATAGAAGGGCGGAGATTGAACACTGAAGCTTTCTTT. The chain is built from TRBV20-1 and TRBJ1-1, with D uncertain. This CDR3 is 15 amino acids long. V was pared by 6 bases and J by 0 bases, with 17 bases between. Looked up from germline, CDR1 is DFQATT and CDR2 is SNEGSKA (reference sequence).

V gene TRBV7-9 combines with J gene TRBJ1-2; no firm D call. Germline CDR1 reads SEHNR; CDR2 reads FQNEAQ (reference sequence). V was pared by 6 bases and J by 6 bases, with 11 bases between. CDR3 length equals 12 residues. CDR3 amino acids: CASRALADGYTF. In DNA form, the CDR3 reads TGTGCCAGCAGGGCCCTTGCGGATGGCTACACCTTC.

Here the CDR3 DNA reads TGTGCCAGCATTATGGGGATAATAAATTCACCCCTCCACTTT. Translation: CASIMGIINSPLHF. The rearrangement joins TRBV7-6 to TRBJ1-6; no definite D call. CDR1 is SGHVS and CDR2 is FNYEAQ in the germline V gene. Between the trimmed V and J ends, which lost 7 bases and 7 bases, there was a span of 14 bases. This CDR3 is built from 14 residues.

This clonotype came up many times. This chain connects TRBV5-1 to TRBJ2-1, with 7 nucleotides matching TRBD1. V trimming: 5 bases; J trimming: 9 bases; junction bases outside the gene matches: 11. Per germline, CDR1 SGHRS and CDR2 YFSETQ. The CDR3 spans 14 residues. The CDR3 nucleotides read TGCGCCAGCAGATCCGGGACAGACAAGGTTGAGCAGTTCTTC. Its translation is CASRSGTDKVEQFF.

This clonotype was seen only a few times. The chain recombines TRBV29-1 with TRBJ2-3, with a tentative D call TRBD1 (5 bases). The V end lost 0 bases, the J end lost 1 base, and 11 bases lay between the germline ends. The CDR3 covers 15 residues. Germline V gene data show CDR1 as SQVTM and CDR2 as ANQGSEA. The CDR3 nucleotides read TGCAGCGTTGAAGAAGGGGTTAAGGGCACAGATACGCAGTATTTT. This codes for CSVEEGVKGTDTQYF.

Ten or more counts support this clonotype. The gene calls are TRBV4-1 and TRBJ1-5, with TRBD1 matching over 7 bases. The CDR3 has 18 residues. The V gene end was trimmed by 1 base and the J gene end by 0 bases; junction bases not matched to a gene: 9. From germline, CDR1 is MGHRA and CDR2 YSYEKL. The CDR3 spells CASSQVQGPLNSNQPQHF. The CDR3 bases are TGCGCCAGCAGCCAAGTACAGGGGCCGCTCAATAGCAATCAGCCCCAGCATTTT.

This rearrangement joins TRBV7-7 to TRBJ2-2; tentative D call: TRBD1 (6 bases). V was clipped by 5 bases and J by 4 bases, with 17 bases between them. The CDR3 loop spans 16 amino acids. The germline V gene has CDR1 SSHAT and CDR2 FNYEAQ (reference sequence). The CDR3 sequence is CASSRLTMDSTGELFF. The CDR3 DNA sequence: TGTGCCAGCAGCCGTTTGACGATGGACAGCACCGGGGAGCTGTTTTTT.